This is a list of T cell receptor beta chains from one sample in a study of beta chain features in type 1 diabetes. The assay was immunoSEQ multiplex PCR, and TCRdb's table has in-frame clones only and misses some. There are 200,000 to 250,000 clones in the sample; 25% to 35% occur only once, and approximately 4% lies in the top ten. Sequencing was carried out using central memory CD4+ T cells from blood. Receptor source: a man aged 25-40 years in good health. The CDR3 runs from the conserved cysteine through the conserved F or W. A D gene is named only where the DNA matches it firmly. Expanded clones are given a class, and other clones once, few, many or no size at all.

clone size	D gene	CDR3 length	J gene	V gene	CDR3 DNA	CDR3 protein
.	.	12	TRBJ2-2	TRBV6-5	TGTGCCAGCAACAAGAGGACCGGGGAGCTGTTTTTT	CASNKRTGELFF
few	.	14	TRBJ2-7	TRBV4-3	TGCGCCAGCAGCCAAGATCTGACCTTTGGCGAGCAGTACTTC	CASSQDLTFGEQYF
.	.	14	TRBJ2-7	TRBV7-9	TGTGCCAGCAGCGGCACCGGGACCTCCTACGAGCAGTACTTC	CASSGTGTSYEQYF
few	.	11	TRBJ1-1	TRBV7-9	TGTGCCAGCAGCCCTCTCCTGGAGGCTTTCTTT	CASSPLLEAFF
.	.	14	TRBJ2-1	TRBV6-5	TGTGCCAGCAGACCCGGTCCCTCTGGTGATGAGCAGTTCTTC	CASRPGPSGDEQFF
.	.	12	TRBJ2-5	TRBV2	TGTGCCAGCAAGCAGGGGCCTGAGACCCAGTACTTC	CASKQGPETQYF
few	.	14	TRBJ2-5	TRBV5-4	TGTGCCAGCAGCCCCCTAGAGGGTTTGGAGACCCAGTACTTC	CASSPLEGLETQYF
few	.	14	TRBJ2-3	TRBV5-1	TGCGCCAGCAGCTCGGAGGGGACTCAAGATACGCAGTATTTT	CASSSEGTQDTQYF
.	.	12	TRBJ2-1	TRBV5-6	TGTGCCAGCAGCTCATGGGGGTGGGAGCAGTTCTTC	CASSSWGWEQFF
.	TRBD2	20	TRBJ2-1	TRBV15	TGTGCCACCAGCAGCCCTCCGGGACTAGCGGGAGGGATAAGTGTTGATGAGCAGTTCTTC	CATSSPPGLAGGISVDEQFF
few	TRBD1	12	TRBJ2-7	TRBV2	TGTGCCAGCAGTCTGACAGGGCACGAGCAGTACTTC	CASSLTGHEQYF
medium-sized	.	11	TRBJ2-7	TRBV29-1	TGCAGCGTTTCAGTGGAGTACGAGCAGTACTTC	CSVSVEYEQYF
.	.	13	TRBJ1-2	TRBV15	TGTGCCACCAGCACCGGGACAACCTATGGCTACACCTTC	CATSTGTTYGYTF
few	.	15	TRBJ2-7	TRBV5-4	TGTGCCAGCAGCTTGGAGCGGACGGTATCCTACGAGCAGTACTTC	CASSLERTVSYEQYF
few	.	14	TRBJ2-3	TRBV14	TGTGCCAGCAGCCAAGCAAGCGTGGCAGATACGCAGTATTTT	CASSQASVADTQYF
.	TRBD1	15	TRBJ2-5	TRBV30	TGTGCCTGGAGTGGTCGGACAGGGACGGTGGAGACCCAGTACTTC	CAWSGRTGTVETQYF
.	.	14	TRBJ1-2	TRBV5-6	TGTGCCAGCAGCTTGCCGCATGAGGGCTATGGCTACACCTTC	CASSLPHEGYGYTF
few	.	14	TRBJ2-3	TRBV7-9	TGTGCCAGCAGCTTAGGGCAGCACACAGATACGCAGTATTTT	CASSLGQHTDTQYF
.	TRBD1	15	TRBJ1-4	TRBV7-9	TGTGCCAGCAGCCCATACGGGACAGGGATTGAAAAACTGTTTTTT	CASSPYGTGIEKLFF
.	TRBD1	13	TRBJ1-2	TRBV30	TGTGCCTGGAGCCCTGGGACAGGGTATGGCTACACCTTC	CAWSPGTGYGYTF
.	TRBD1	14	TRBJ2-1	TRBV6-1	TGTGCCAGCAGGCCCGGGACAGGGGGCAATGAGCAGTTCTTC	CASRPGTGGNEQFF
few	.	13	TRBJ2-5	TRBV5-6	TGTGCCAGCAGCTTAAAGCTCTCGGAGACCCAGTACTTC	CASSLKLSETQYF
few	.	13	TRBJ1-2	TRBV5-1	TGCGCCAGCAGCACGTCCCAAAACTATGGCTACACCTTC	CASSTSQNYGYTF
.	.	14	TRBJ2-3	TRBV10-3	TGTGCCATCAGTGAAGGAGGGAAAACAGATACGCAGTATTTT	CAISEGGKTDTQYF
.	.	16	TRBJ2-2	TRBV5-4	TGTGCCAGCAGCTTGGCCGTGGGGGGAAACACCGGGGAGCTGTTTTTT	CASSLAVGGNTGELFF
.	.	14	TRBJ2-7	TRBV18	TGTGCCAGCTCACCTACTGGAGACTCCTACGAGCAGTACTTC	CASSPTGDSYEQYF
few	TRBD1	15	TRBJ2-1	TRBV7-9	TGTGCCAGCAGCTCTAGGACAGGGGTCTACAATGAGCAGTTCTTC	CASSSRTGVYNEQFF
once	.	14	TRBJ1-2	TRBV14	TGTGCCAGCAGTACCTCGACAGGCCTCTATGGCTACACCTTC	CASSTSTGLYGYTF
.	.	15	TRBJ1-5	TRBV2	TGTGCCAGCAGTGGGAGGGAATTGCGCAATCAGCCCCAGCATTTT	CASSGRELRNQPQHF
once	.	15	TRBJ2-5	TRBV7-6	TGTGCCAGCAGCTTATTCGTGACGGTCCAAGAGACCCAGTACTTC	CASSLFVTVQETQYF
.	.	15	TRBJ2-5	TRBV4-3	TGCGCCAGCAGCCCAAGTGGCGCGTTCCAAGAGACCCAGTACTTC	CASSPSGAFQETQYF
few	.	13	TRBJ2-5	TRBV5-1	TGCGCCAGCAGTTTCAACATGGGAGAGACCCAGTACTTC	CASSFNMGETQYF
.	.	12	TRBJ2-1	TRBV2	TGTGCCAGCAGTGAGGGGGACAATGAGCAGTTCTTC	CASSEGDNEQFF
.	.	14	TRBJ2-5	TRBV10-2	TGCGCCAGCAGTGAGTCCCAGGGTCAACAGACCCAGTACTTC	CASSESQGQQTQYF
few	TRBD2	15	TRBJ2-5	TRBV5-5	TGTGCCAGCAGCAAACTAGCGGGGGACCGGGAGACCCAGTACTTC	CASSKLAGDRETQYF
.	.	15	TRBJ1-5	TRBV28	TGTGCCAGCAGGAGGGCAGGGCGGGACAATCAGCCCCAGCATTTT	CASRRAGRDNQPQHF
.	.	15	TRBJ2-3	TRBV7-9	TGTGCCAGCAGCCCTAGGGGCGGGAGCACAGATACGCAGTATTTT	CASSPRGGSTDTQYF
.	.	15	TRBJ2-5	TRBV28	TGTGCCAGCAGCGGTGGCGGGACAACCGGGGAGACCCAGTACTTC	CASSGGGTTGETQYF
.	.	16	TRBJ2-3	TRBV7-8	TGTGCCAGCAGCTTAGAGGCAGGGATGAGCACAGATACGCAGTATTTT	CASSLEAGMSTDTQYF
.	.	14	TRBJ2-4	TRBV14	TGTGCCAGCAGCCAACGAGGGGCCAAAAACATTCAGTACTTC	CASSQRGAKNIQYF
many	.	13	TRBJ2-4	TRBV10-3	TGTGCCATCAGTGATACTAGCTGGGACATTCAGTACTTC	CAISDTSWDIQYF
.	.	13	TRBJ2-2	TRBV7-2	TGTGCCAGCAGAGGATCGAACACCGGGGAGCTGTTTTTT	CASRGSNTGELFF
.	TRBD1	17	TRBJ2-3	TRBV23-1	TGCGCCAGCAGTCAAGGGACAGATTTCCTTAGCACAGATACGCAGTATTTT	CASSQGTDFLSTDTQYF
.	TRBD2	13	TRBJ2-7	TRBV30	TGTGCCTGGAGTGGCGGGGGACCCCACGAGCAGTACTTC	CAWSGGGPHEQYF
.	.	15	TRBJ1-5	TRBV10-3	TGTGCCATCAGTGAATTCGTATCTGGCAATCAGCCCCAGCATTTT	CAISEFVSGNQPQHF